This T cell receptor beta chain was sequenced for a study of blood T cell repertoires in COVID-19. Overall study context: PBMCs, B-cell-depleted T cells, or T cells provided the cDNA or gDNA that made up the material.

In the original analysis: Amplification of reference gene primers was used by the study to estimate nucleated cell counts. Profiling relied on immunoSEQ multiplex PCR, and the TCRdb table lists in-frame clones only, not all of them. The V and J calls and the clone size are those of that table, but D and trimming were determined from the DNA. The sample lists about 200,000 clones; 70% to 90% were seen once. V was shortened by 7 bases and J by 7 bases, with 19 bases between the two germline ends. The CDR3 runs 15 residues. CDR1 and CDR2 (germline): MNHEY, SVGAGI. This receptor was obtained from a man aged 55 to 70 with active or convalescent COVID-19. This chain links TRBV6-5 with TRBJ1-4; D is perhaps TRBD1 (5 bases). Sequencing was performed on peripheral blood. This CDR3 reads CASTLSGGAGEKLFF. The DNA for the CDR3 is TGTGCCAGCACCCTATCGGGAGGGGCGGGTGAAAAACTGTTTTTT.